This entry is about one T cell receptor beta chain. What it binds is unknown. Produced via immunoSEQ multiplex PCR; TCRdb's table is partial and in-frame only. Of tens of thousands of clones in the sample, less than 80% were seen once. The sample originates from a study of STAT5B mutations in CD4+ large granular lymphocyte leukemia. General study results and limits: No patients shared main leukemic clonotypes, though roughly 23% appeared at low frequency elsewhere. Patient CD4-sorted repertoires stayed more clonal than healthy ones after leukemic-clone removal.

CDR3 length equals 14 residues. Trimming removed 2 bases at V and 10 bases at J, with 17 bases between. CDR1 and CDR2 from the germline V gene are SGHTA and FQGNSA. The sequenced sample was CD4+ T cells from blood buffy coats. The rearrangement uses TRBV7-2 and TRBJ2-5; TRBD2 is a possible D gene (6 bases). The TCR sequence derives from a human donor in good health. Here the CDR3 reads CASSLTGLSRNQYF. The DNA for the CDR3 is TGTGCCAGCAGCTTAACGGGACTCTCTAGAAACCAGTACTTC.